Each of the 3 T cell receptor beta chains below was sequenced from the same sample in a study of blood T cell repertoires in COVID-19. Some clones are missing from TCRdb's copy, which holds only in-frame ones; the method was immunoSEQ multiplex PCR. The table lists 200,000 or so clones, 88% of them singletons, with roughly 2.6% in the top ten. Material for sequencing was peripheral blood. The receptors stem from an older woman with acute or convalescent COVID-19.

The CDR3 sequence is CASSPRRLAEQFF. CDR3 bases: TGTGCCAGCAGCCCCCGGCGACTAGCGGAGCAGTTCTTC. The genes are TRBV6-5 and TRBJ2-1; 8 bases align to TRBD2. The V and J ends lost 6 bases and 10 bases, in that order; junction bases with no gene match: 8. The CDR3 has 13 amino acids. The germline gives CDR1 MNHEY, CDR2 SVGAGI.

The CDR3, as DNA: TGTGCCAGCAGACCTGGACTAGCGGGCTCCTACAATGAGCAGTTCTTC. Its protein product is CASRPGLAGSYNEQFF. The chain links TRBV11-2 to TRBJ2-1; TRBD2 matches 11 bases. V lost 6 bases, J lost 0 bases, and 4 bases stayed unmatched. Germline CDR1 and CDR2: SGHAT and FQNNGV. This CDR3 has 16 residues.

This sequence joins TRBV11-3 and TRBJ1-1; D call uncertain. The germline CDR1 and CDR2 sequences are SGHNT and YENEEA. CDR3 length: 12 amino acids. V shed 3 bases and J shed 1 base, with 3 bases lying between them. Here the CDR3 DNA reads TGTGCCAGCAGCTTTCGGAACACTGAAGCTTTCTTT. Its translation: CASSFRNTEAFF.